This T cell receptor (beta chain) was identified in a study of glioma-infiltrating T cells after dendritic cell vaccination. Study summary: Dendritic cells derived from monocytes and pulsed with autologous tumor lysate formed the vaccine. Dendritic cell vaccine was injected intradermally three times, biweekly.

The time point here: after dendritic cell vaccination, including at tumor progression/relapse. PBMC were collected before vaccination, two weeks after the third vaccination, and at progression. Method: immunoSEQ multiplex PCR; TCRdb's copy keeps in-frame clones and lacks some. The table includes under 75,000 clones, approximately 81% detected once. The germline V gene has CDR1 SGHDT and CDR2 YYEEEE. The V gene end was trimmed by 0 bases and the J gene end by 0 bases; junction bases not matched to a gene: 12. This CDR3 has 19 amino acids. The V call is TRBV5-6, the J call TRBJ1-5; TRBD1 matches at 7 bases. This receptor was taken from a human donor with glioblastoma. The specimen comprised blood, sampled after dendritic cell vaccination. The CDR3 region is CASSLANRGPEHSNQPQHF. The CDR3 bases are TGTGCCAGCAGCTTGGCCAACAGGGGACCCGAACATAGCAATCAGCCCCAGCATTTT.